This TCR beta chain was sequenced for a study of identical twins. This clonotype has a handful of counts. One entry per CDR3 protein, called by TCRdb with MiXCR from the 5' RACE reads. The table shows some 570,000 distinct CDR3 sequences, with about 22% occurring only once. Among all donors, each was a healthy Caucasian. Germline CDR1 is SGHRS and CDR2 is YFSETQ. The CDR3 extends over 14 amino acids. Trimming took off 6 bases at V and 8 bases at J, with 18 bases between the two ends. These sequences were also reported in another study, on yellow fever vaccine responses in identical twins.

Sequencing was performed on CD4+ T cells sorted from blood. The chain combines TRBV5-1 with TRBJ2-1; TRBD1 is a possible D gene (6 bases). The sequence came from a woman aged 18-29 years in good health. CDR3 DNA: TGCGCCAGCACCCTCCCGGACAGATTGGATGAGCAGTTCTTC. Protein product: CASTLPDRLDEQFF.